These 29 T cell receptor beta chains share one sample of origin, sequenced in a study of CD8 T cells in ankylosing spondylitis. Their antigens remain unidentified. Study-level points and caveats: Seemingly distinctive of ankylosing spondylitis blood was a TCR beta motif formed by eight highly homologous variants.

TCRdb ran MiXCR on the 5' RACE reads and lists one entry per CDR3 protein. This repertoire shows about 540,000 distinct CDR3 sequences, roughly an eighth found once; its top ten account for about 6.8%. The material sequenced was blood, either unsorted or a sorted T cell fraction (not recorded which). These receptors were obtained from a male donor with ankylosing spondylitis.

This clonotype has ten or more counts. The CDR3: CASSTRDDNYGYTF. As DNA, the CDR3 is TGTGCCAGCAGCACTCGGGACGACAACTATGGCTACACCTTC. This chain links TRBV9 with TRBJ1-2; D is perhaps TRBD1 (5 bases). Per germline, CDR1 SGDLS and CDR2 YYNGEE. This CDR3 has 14 residues. With 4 bases removed from V and 2 bases from J, the gap between germline ends came to 12 bases.

The J gene is TRBJ2-5, the V gene TRBV6-1; TRBD1 agrees at 8 bases. This CDR3 comprises 14 residues. The germline CDR1 and CDR2 sequences are MNHNS and SASEGT. J was trimmed by 5 bases and V by 6 bases; bases with no gene match: 8. Here the CDR3 reads CASRARQGLETQYF. DNA for the CDR3: TGTGCCAGCAGGGCTAGACAGGGGTTGGAGACCCAGTACTTC.

The genes are TRBV27 and TRBJ2-5; TRBD2 agrees at 9 bases. With 3 bases clipped from V and 9 bases from J, the junction kept 5 bases outside the gene matches. The germline gives CDR1 MNHEY, CDR2 SMNVEV (reference sequence). The CDR3 is 13 amino acids. The CDR3 loop reads CASSFSASGAQYF. CDR3 DNA: TGTGCCAGCAGTTTTTCTGCTAGCGGGGCCCAGTACTTC.

This sequence joins TRBV7-9 and TRBJ2-3; D unclear. CDR1 is SEHNR and CDR2 is FQNEAQ in the germline V gene (reference sequence). Trimming took 1 base from V and 4 from J, leaving 12 bases between them. The CDR3 has 15 residues. The CDR3 loop is CASSLDGKVADTQYF. CDR3 sequence (DNA): TGTGCCAGCAGCTTAGACGGCAAGGTGGCAGATACGCAGTATTTT.

The V and J genes are TRBV4-2 and TRBJ2-2; 14 nucleotides agree with TRBD2. Losses at the gene ends were 4 bases for V and 7 bases for J; bases not matched to a gene: 5. Germline CDR1 LGHNA, CDR2 YNFKEQ. The CDR3 is made up of 16 amino acids. The CDR3: CASSRGTSGSFGELFF. The CDR3 DNA follows: TGTGCCAGCAGCCGAGGGACTAGCGGGAGCTTCGGGGAGCTGTTTTTT.

This clonotype was seen once. This chain connects TRBV3-1 to TRBJ1-5; 11 bases map to TRBD1. This CDR3 is 16 amino acids long. Germline CDR1 is LGHDT and CDR2 is YNNKEL (reference sequence). The V and J ends lost 3 bases and 7 bases, in that order; junction bases with no gene match: 8. For the CDR3, the DNA is TGTGCCAGCAGCCAGGCAGGGACAGGGGGGGACCAGCCCCAGCATTTT. Translated: CASSQAGTGGDQPQHF.

The V call is TRBV7-9, the J call TRBJ2-7; D possibly corresponds to TRBD1 (5 bases). V was pared by 5 bases and J by 5 bases, with 16 bases between. The germline CDR1 and CDR2 sequences are SEHNR and FQNEAQ (reference sequence). CDR3 size: 14 residues. CDR3 nucleotide sequence: TGTGCCAGCAGCGCAAGTGCAGGGCTTCACGAGCAGTACTTC. As protein: CASSASAGLHEQYF.

This clonotype was observed a handful of times. This chain links TRBV7-2 with TRBJ2-5; D call uncertain. The V gene lost 4 bases and the J gene lost 5 bases, with 17 bases spanning the gap. CDR3 length equals 15 residues. CDR1 is SGHTA and CDR2 is FQGNSA in the germline V gene. CDR3 residues: CASSSTSVSSETQYF. The CDR3 DNA follows: TGTGCCAGCAGCTCAACAAGCGTCTCCTCGGAGACCCAGTACTTC. Drawing the rest from reference TRBV7-2 and TRBJ2-5, the complete variable domain is GAGVSQSPSNKVTEKGKDVELRCDPISGHTALYWYRQSLGQGLEFLIYFQGNSAPDKSGLPSDRFSAERTGGSVSTLTIQRTQQEDSAVYLCASSSTSVSSETQYFGPGTRLLVL.

This clonotype was counted only a few times. This sequence joins TRBV6-5 and TRBJ2-7, with 9 bases that match TRBD1. Germline CDR1 and CDR2: MNHEY and SVGAGI. The CDR3 totals 14 residues. V gave up 6 bases and J gave up 3 bases; unmatched junction bases: 6. DNA for the CDR3: TGTGCCAGCAGCTACGGACAGGGGAGCTACGAGCAGTACGTC. Translated, it gives CASSYGQGSYEQYV.

This clonotype has just a few counts. The V call is TRBV19, the J call TRBJ2-7; 7 nucleotides align to TRBD2. The CDR3 has 17 amino acids. Germline V CDR1 and CDR2: LNHDA, SQIVND (reference sequence). V dropped 3 bases and J dropped 6; count of bases not matched to a gene: 17. The CDR3 region is CASSIVAIPSGISEQYF. The CDR3, as DNA: TGTGCCAGTAGTATTGTAGCGATTCCCAGCGGGATAAGCGAGCAGTACTTC.

This clonotype was detected only a few times. The V call is TRBV20-1, the J call TRBJ1-3; D remains unclear. V was cut by 5 bases and J by 0 bases, with 11 bases left in between. The CDR3 contains 14 residues. Looked up from germline, CDR1 is DFQATT and CDR2 is SNEGSKA (reference sequence). The CDR3 here is CSAENPISGNTIYF. The DNA of the CDR3 is TGCAGTGCTGAGAACCCTATCTCTGGAAACACCATATATTTT.

In its sample, this clonotype was seen a few times. The chain has TRBV5-1 and TRBJ2-5; D perhaps matches TRBD2 (6 bases). The CDR3 has 15 amino acids. The ends were cut back, 0 bases at V and 1 base at J, with 10 bases in the middle. Germline V CDR1 and CDR2: SGHRS, YFSETQ. The CDR3 reads CASSLGNSGQETQYF. The CDR3 nucleotides are TGCGCCAGCAGCTTGGGAAATAGCGGCCAAGAGACCCAGTACTTC.

The genes are TRBV12-3 or TRBV12-4 and TRBJ1-5, with D hard to call. V lost 5 bases and J lost 0, with 11 bases in between. The CDR3 covers 15 residues. CDR3 nucleotide sequence: TGTGCCAGCAGTACCCTGCGGGCTAGCAATCAGCCCCAGCATTTT. It codes for CASSTLRASNQPQHF.

The genes are TRBV6-5 and TRBJ1-1; 7 bases map to TRBD1. The CDR3 loop spans 16 amino acids. From germline, CDR1 is MNHEY and CDR2 SVGAGI. Trimming took 2 bases from V and 4 from J; bases not matched to a gene: 10. The CDR3 reads CASSYNPTGPLTEAFF. The CDR3 DNA sequence: TGTGCCAGCAGTTACAATCCGACAGGGCCACTCACTGAAGCTTTCTTT.

This clonotype was counted a few times. The V gene is TRBV20-1, the J gene TRBJ1-1; D ambiguous. Looked up from germline, CDR1 is DFQATT and CDR2 is SNEGSKA (reference sequence). The CDR3 runs 14 residues. Deletions cut 2 bases from V and 2 bases from J, with 12 bases between. Here the CDR3 reads CSARSHLPNTEAFF. CDR3 DNA sequence: TGCAGTGCTAGAAGTCATCTTCCCAACACTGAAGCTTTCTTT.

This rearrangement joins TRBV20-1 to TRBJ2-5; 11 nucleotides align to TRBD2. The CDR3 is 14 residues long. The germline gives CDR1 DFQATT, CDR2 SNEGSKA (reference sequence). Germline trimming cut 5 bases from V and 3 bases from J; bases unmatched to any gene: 5. DNA for the CDR3: TGCAGTGCTCTAACGGGACTAGCGGAAGAGACCCAGTACTTC. Amino acids: CSALTGLAEETQYF.

This clonotype was counted a few times. The CDR3 nucleotides are TGTGCCAGCAGCCAAGATGCTACGGCGGTCTATGGCTACACCTTC. Translation gives CASSQDATAVYGYTF. The chain has TRBV14 and TRBJ1-2; D call uncertain. Germline lookup yields CDR1 SGHDN and CDR2 FVKESK. CDR3 size: 15 residues. Trimming pared 0 bases from V and 4 bases from J, leaving 12 bases between.

About this clonotype itself: At one of its ends the junction is not consistent with the germline gene, which may arise from a read error. The V gene is TRBV18, the J gene TRBJ2-5, with D tentatively TRBD1 (5 bases). CDR1 and CDR2 (germline): KGHSH, LQKENI. The CDR3 is 15 amino acids. As DNA, the CDR3 is TGTGCCAGCTCGCCCAGGACAACCCACCATGAGACCCAGTACTTC. This encodes CASSPRTTHHETQYF.

A remark on this clonotype: This may come from a read error, since a much larger clone is one base off. The rearrangement joins TRBV7-9 to TRBJ1-5, with TRBD1 as a possible D gene (6 bases). The V end was cut by 1 base, the J end by 5 bases, with 9 bases between. The CDR3 has 14 residues. Germline values: CDR1 SEHNR, CDR2 FQNEAQ (reference sequence). The CDR3 DNA reads as TGTGCCAGCAGCTTAGGGGACACCCATCAGCCCCAGCATTTT. It translates to CASSLGDTHQPQHF.

This rearrangement joins TRBV29-1 to TRBJ1-5; no clear D gene. CDR3 size: 12 residues. Per germline, CDR1 SQVTM and CDR2 ANQGSEA. The V end was cut by 4 bases, the J end by 0 bases, with 4 bases between. The CDR3 region has the DNA TGCAGCGTTGTTTCTAGCAATCAGCCCCAGCATTTT. Protein sequence: CSVVSSNQPQHF.

This clonotype is labeled as medium-sized (0.01 to 0.1%). The chain uses TRBV7-6 and TRBJ2-7; D unresolved. Trimming stripped 0 bases from V and 5 bases from J, with 17 bases between. The CDR3 loop spans 16 amino acids. Germline V lookup: CDR1 SGHVS, CDR2 FNYEAQ. CDR3 sequence (DNA): TGTGCCAGCAGCTTAGCTTCATATCGACCCGCCCACGAGCAGTACTTC. This sequence encodes CASSLASYRPAHEQYF.

The CDR3 loop is CSVPPGTSGTSYNEQFF. CDR3 in DNA: TGCAGCGTGCCTCCGGGTACTAGCGGGACGTCCTACAATGAGCAGTTCTTC. The V and J genes are TRBV29-1 and TRBJ2-1, with 10 bases identical to TRBD2. Germline V gene lookup returns CDR1 SQVTM and CDR2 ANQGSEA. This CDR3 is 17 amino acids long. J was trimmed by 1 base and V by 6 bases; bases with no gene match: 12.

This clonotype was picked up a small number of times. CDR3 DNA sequence: TGCAGTGCTATAAACTCGGCAGGGCGACTTCGAGGGGAAATGAACACTGAAGCTTTCTTT. Protein product: CSAINSAGRLRGEMNTEAFF. J is TRBJ1-1 and V is TRBV20-1; weak D call: TRBD1 (5 bases). The germline gives CDR1 DFQATT, CDR2 SNEGSKA (reference sequence). The V gene lost 4 bases and the J gene lost 0 bases, with 30 bases spanning the gap. This CDR3 is 20 amino acids long.

The V gene is TRBV25-1, the J gene TRBJ2-5, with 7 bases fitting TRBD2. After removal of 5 bases from V and 5 bases from J, the junction contained 11 bases not matched to a gene. Germline-derived CDR1 and CDR2 are MGHDK and SYGVNS. The CDR3 is 15 residues long. The DNA for the CDR3 is TGTGCCAGCAGTCGCGGGAGATTAGGTTGGGAGACCCAGTACTTC. Translating it yields CASSRGRLGWETQYF.

The gene calls are TRBV6-6 and TRBJ2-2, with a tentative D call TRBD2 (5 bases). The CDR3 totals 13 residues. The V gene lost 5 bases and the J gene lost 6 bases, with 10 bases spanning the gap. The germline V gene has CDR1 MNHNY and CDR2 SVGAGI (reference sequence). CDR3 in amino acids: CASSPRESGELFF. CDR3 coding DNA: TGTGCCAGCAGTCCACGGGAATCCGGGGAGCTGTTTTTT.

The V gene is TRBV18, the J gene TRBJ2-5; D remains unclear. V lost 5 bases and J 4 bases, leaving 11 bases between the germline ends. CDR1 is KGHSH, CDR2 LQKENI, per germline. This CDR3 region has 13 residues. Written as DNA, the CDR3 is TGTGCCAGCTCAGTAACGGCGCCAGAGACCCAGTACTTC. Translation: CASSVTAPETQYF.

The chain uses TRBV7-9 and TRBJ2-7; TRBD2 matches at 9 bases. V lost 7 bases and J lost 5; bases outside the gene matches: 12. Germline CDR1 reads SEHNR; CDR2 reads FQNEAQ (reference sequence). The CDR3 extends over 15 amino acids. The CDR3 bases are TGTGCCAGCACCCAGGGGGGCGGGAGGGCCGACGAGCAGTACGTC. Translating it yields CASTQGGGRADEQYV.

This clonotype came up a few times. The V call is TRBV4-2, the J call TRBJ2-1; perhaps TRBD1 as D (7 bases). Trimming pared 1 base from V and 5 bases from J, leaving 18 bases between. The CDR3 contains 17 residues. Germline CDR1 reads LGHNA; CDR2 reads YNFKEQ. The CDR3 sequence is CASSQAEGAGGHNEQFF. The DNA for the CDR3 is TGTGCCAGCAGCCAAGCCGAGGGGGCAGGGGGGCACAATGAGCAGTTCTTC.

This clonotype was observed a few times. The chain recombines TRBV2 with TRBJ2-2; TRBD2 is a possible D gene (6 bases). V lost 8 bases to trimming and J lost 3 bases, with 10 bases between them. The germline CDR1 and CDR2 sequences are SNHLY and FYNNEI. CDR3 length: 13 residues. CDR3 region: CASRDSYTGELFF. CDR3 DNA: TGTGCCAGCCGGGACTCCTACACCGGGGAGCTGTTTTTT.